The sequence of this TCR beta chain was determined in a study of blood T cell repertoires in COVID-19. Study information: Samples came from the United States, Italy and Spain, spanning acute and convalescent COVID-19.

This clone was recorded a few times. Sequenced by immunoSEQ multiplex PCR; TCRdb stores in-frame clones only, minus some. Of 300,000 to 350,000 clones in the sample, about 90% were seen once. The V and J ends lost 4 bases and 4 bases, in that order; junction bases with no gene match: 9. The CDR3 is made up of 16 amino acids. Germline V gives CDR1 MGHRA, CDR2 YSYEKL. Participants had their cohort set by participant-reported clinical history. This TCR was recovered from a man aged 30 to 39 who had recovered from COVID-19. Sample: PBMCs or T cells enriched from blood (not recorded which). The chain joins TRBV4-1 to TRBJ1-4; TRBD1 matches at 7 bases. The CDR3 nucleotides are TGCGCCAGCAGCCTATGGGTCGGGACAGATAATGAAAAACTGTTTTTT. The encoded protein is CASSLWVGTDNEKLFF.